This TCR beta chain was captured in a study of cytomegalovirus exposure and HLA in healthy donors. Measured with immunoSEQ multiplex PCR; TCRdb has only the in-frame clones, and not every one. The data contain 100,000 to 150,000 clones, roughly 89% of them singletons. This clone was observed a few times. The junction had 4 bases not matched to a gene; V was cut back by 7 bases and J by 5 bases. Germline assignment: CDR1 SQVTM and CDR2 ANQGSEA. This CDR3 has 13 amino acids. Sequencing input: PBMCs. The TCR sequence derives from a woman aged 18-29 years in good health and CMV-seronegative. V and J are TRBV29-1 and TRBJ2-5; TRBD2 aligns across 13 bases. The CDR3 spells CSGRTSGGETQYF. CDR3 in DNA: TGCAGCGGGCGGACTAGCGGGGGTGAGACCCAGTACTTC.